The sequence of this TCR beta chain was determined in a study of T cells in tuberculosis. Findings and caveats of the study: Active tuberculosis TCR-alpha repertoires lay closer to GMM-specific TCRs than IGRA-negative controls, suggesting clonal expansion.

Latent tuberculosis screening used tuberculin skin test and IGRA at entry. Each donor contributed about 110,000 T cells on average, unsorted. Comments on this clone: What it recognizes is unknown.

Assay used: immunoSEQ multiplex PCR; TCRdb lists only in-frame clones, some missing. Of some 40,000 clones listed, approximately 95% are singletons. V was trimmed by 4 bases and J by 3 bases, leaving 6 bases between them. Germline CDR1 ENHRY, CDR2 SYGVKD. The CDR3 consists of 12 residues. This TCR came from a donor between 10 and 29 years old with latent tuberculosis or without tuberculosis infection. Input material: PBMCs. The gene calls are TRBV10-3 and TRBJ1-2, with D possibly TRBD1 on 6 matching bases. CDR3 residues: CAISGQDYGYTF. The CDR3 nucleotides are TGTGCCATCAGTGGACAGGACTATGGCTACACCTTC.